This passage covers 24 T cell receptor beta chains from one sample sequenced in a study of metastatic and nonmetastatic thyroid tumors. Each patient went into thyroid surgery without having received any treatment. TCRdb redid the clone calls on the PCR reads using MiXCR. Seen here are over 20,000 clones, approximately 28% observed once, and the top ten hold 12% to 15%. Sequences were obtained from tumor tissue. These receptors originate from a male donor with papillary thyroid cancer or a benign thyroid nodule (not recorded which). Some clones in this sample may be carry-over from other donors' samples.

This rearrangement joins TRBV6-1 to TRBJ2-2; 8 bases align to TRBD2. Trimming at V came to 3 bases and at J to 3 bases, leaving 0 bases not matched to a gene. Germline CDR1 MNHNS, CDR2 SASEGT. This CDR3 has 14 amino acids. The CDR3 coding sequence is TGTGCCAGCAGTGAGCGGGGGGACACCGGGGAGCTGTTTTTT. Translating it yields CASSERGDTGELFF.

This clone showed up many times. Other DNA sequences of this sample code for an identical CDR3. This rearrangement joins TRBV10-2 to TRBJ1-1; perhaps TRBD1 as D (5 bases). The germline V and J ends were trimmed by 6 bases and 1 base, with 12 bases remaining between them. Germline CDR1 reads WSHSY; CDR2 reads SAAADI. The CDR3 spans 14 residues. The CDR3 is CASREGPSNTEAFF. The CDR3 DNA follows: TGCGCCAGCAGGGAGGGACCGTCGAACACTGAAGCTTTCTTT.

The gene calls are TRBV15 and TRBJ2-2, with 16 bases aligning to TRBD2. There are 21 residues in the CDR3. Germline V CDR1 and CDR2: LNHNV, YYDKDF (reference sequence). V lost 1 base, J lost 1 base, and 9 bases stayed unmatched. The DNA for the CDR3 is TGTGCCACCAGCAGAGTGGGGACTAGCGGGAGGGTATCATTGAACACCGGGGAGCTGTTTTTT. Its translation is CATSRVGTSGRVSLNTGELFF.

This clone has only a few counts. The chain recombines TRBV18 with TRBJ1-3; D uncertain. The germline V and J ends were trimmed by 2 bases and 4 bases, with 9 bases remaining between them. The CDR3 runs 14 residues. Per germline, CDR1 KGHSH and CDR2 LQKENI. DNA of the CDR3: TGTGCCAGCTCACCAGCGGGAGGCGGAAACACCATATATTTT. Its translation: CASSPAGGGNTIYF.

This clone was counted between two and nine times. This could be a read error, since a much larger clone is one nucleotide away. The same CDR3 arises from other DNA sequences in this sample as well. J is TRBJ1-4 and V is TRBV7-2; D not resolved. The CDR3 extends over 14 amino acids. The V gene's germline CDR1 is SGHTA and CDR2 FQGNSA. With 5 bases removed from V and 0 bases from J, the gap between germline ends came to 7 bases. CDR3 residues: CASSLDSTNEKLFF. The CDR3 nucleotides read TGTGCCAGCAGCCTGGATTCAACTAATGAAAAACTGTTTTTT.

The chain combines TRBV9 with TRBJ2-6, with 14 nucleotides matching TRBD2. V lost 3 bases, J lost 0 bases, and 2 bases stayed unmatched. The CDR3 is made up of 18 amino acids. Germline lookup yields CDR1 SGDLS and CDR2 YYNGEE. The CDR3 bases are TGTGCCAGCAGCGGACTAGCGGGAGGGAACTCTGGGGCCAACGTCCTGACTTTC. It translates to CASSGLAGGNSGANVLTF.

The rearrangement links TRBV20-1 to TRBJ1-5, with 7 bases identical to TRBD1. The CDR3 spans 19 residues. In germline, CDR1 is DFQATT, CDR2 SNEGSKA (reference sequence). The trim removed 0 bases at V and 0 bases at J, leaving 14 bases unmatched. The CDR3 spells CSAREAGTDDNISNQPQHF. CDR3 nucleotide sequence: TGCAGTGCTAGAGAGGCCGGGACAGATGATAATATTAGCAATCAGCCCCAGCATTTT.

To note about this clone: A read error may explain this, as a much larger clone is one base away. The rearrangement joins TRBV9 to TRBJ2-2; 13 bases align to TRBD2. V was pared by 5 bases and J by 5 bases, with 6 bases of the junction left unmatched. CDR3 length: 16 residues. Germline-derived CDR1 and CDR2 are SGDLS and YYNGEE. Here the CDR3 DNA reads TGTGCCAGCAGAGTACAACTAGCGGGAGGGACCGGGGAGCTGTTTTTT. It specifies CASRVQLAGGTGELFF.

By frequency in the sample, this clone is medium-sized. V gene TRBV5-1 combines with J gene TRBJ2-7, with 7 bases that match TRBD2. The CDR3 sequence is 16 residues long. Germline CDR1 SGHRS, CDR2 YFSETQ. The V segment lost 4 bases and the J segment 3 bases; nucleotides outside the gene matches: 13. For the CDR3, the DNA is TGCGCCAGCAGCCCGGTTGGATTGGGGAGGGACTACGAGCAGTACTTC. It encodes CASSPVGLGRDYEQYF.

This clone was counted only a few times. V and J are TRBV2 and TRBJ2-7; 11 positions match TRBD2. Germline CDR1 is SNHLY and CDR2 is FYNNEI. J was trimmed by 2 bases and V by 5 bases; bases with no gene match: 11. The CDR3 contains 17 residues. CDR3 amino acids: CASSPLAGGGTAYEQYF. CDR3 sequence (DNA): TGTGCCAGCAGTCCTCTAGCGGGAGGTGGCACTGCCTACGAGCAGTACTTC.

This clone was observed at least ten times. The chain combines TRBV27 with TRBJ1-3; 7 positions agree with TRBD1. The V gene's germline CDR1 is MNHEY and CDR2 SMNVEV (reference sequence). The CDR3 sequence is 14 residues long. Trimming removed 6 bases from V and 4 bases from J; junction bases left unmatched: 6. The DNA for the CDR3 is TGTGCCAGCAGGGAACAGGGGTACGGAAACACCATATATTTT. It is translated as CASREQGYGNTIYF.

This clone has more than one count but fewer than ten. The genes are TRBV28 and TRBJ2-7; D is perhaps TRBD1 (5 bases). V was pared by 2 bases and J by 2 bases, with 13 bases between. This CDR3 contains 15 residues. The germline gives CDR1 MDHEN, CDR2 SYDVKM. The CDR3 region is CASSLIGARTYEQYF. The CDR3 DNA is TGTGCCAGCAGTTTAATAGGGGCTAGAACCTACGAGCAGTACTTC. The variable domain in full, with the rest retrieved from reference TRBV28 and TRBJ2-7, is DVKVTQSSRYLVKRTGEKVFLECVQDMDHENMFWYRQDPGLGLRLIYFSYDVKMKEKGDIPEGYSVSREKKERFSLILESASTNQTSMYLCASSLIGARTYEQYFGPGTRLTVT.

This clone was seen only a few times. This rearrangement joins TRBV7-3 to TRBJ2-3; weak D call: TRBD1 (5 bases). From germline, CDR1 is SGHTA and CDR2 FQGTGA. The CDR3 is 14 residues long. V was clipped by 2 bases and J by 5 bases, with 11 bases between them. The DNA for the CDR3 is TGTGCCAGCAGCTTAGCTACAGGCGGAGATACGCAGTATTTT. This sequence encodes CASSLATGGDTQYF.

Sample share makes this clone medium-sized. The rearrangement links TRBV5-5 to TRBJ2-7, with TRBD1 as a possible D gene (6 bases). Deletions cut 4 bases from V and 5 bases from J, with 19 bases between. There are 15 residues in the CDR3. Germline V gives CDR1 SGHKS, CDR2 YYEKEE (reference sequence). In DNA form, the CDR3 reads TGTGCCAGCAGCCCTGGCTACTTGGGGGCGGACGAGCAGTACTTC. It specifies CASSPGYLGADEQYF.

This clone was observed many times. It may be a read error: a sequence one base away is much more abundant. V usage is TRBV6-1 and J usage is TRBJ2-1, with TRBD2 as a possible D gene (5 bases). The germline V gene encodes CDR1 MNHNS and CDR2 SASEGT. This CDR3 has 13 residues. In DNA form, the CDR3 reads TGTGTCAGCACCGGGAACCTCGGCAATGAGCAGTTCTTC. It specifies CVSTGNLGNEQFF.

The chain has TRBV14 and TRBJ2-7; D may match TRBD1 or TRBD2 (7 bases each). V was trimmed by 5 bases and J by 5 bases, leaving 16 bases between them. The CDR3 runs to 14 residues. Looked up from germline, CDR1 is SGHDN and CDR2 is FVKESK. This CDR3 is CASSSAGTGDEQYF. The CDR3 DNA reads TGTGCCAGCAGCTCAGCGGGAACAGGGGACGAGCAGTACTTC.

At least ten counts were recorded for this clone. V is TRBV10-3 and J is TRBJ2-7; D not certain. CDR1 is ENHRY, CDR2 SYGVKD, per germline. The V end lost 6 bases, the J end lost 1 base, and 7 bases lay between the germline ends. This CDR3 has 12 amino acids. CDR3 coding DNA: TGTGCCATCAGCGACGGTTCCTACGAGCAGTACTTC. Encoded protein: CAISDGSYEQYF.

V is TRBV5-6 and J is TRBJ1-2; 9 nucleotides align to TRBD1. Per germline, CDR1 SGHDT and CDR2 YYEEEE. V trimming: 4 bases; J trimming: 5 bases; junction bases outside the gene matches: 12. The CDR3 is 16 amino acids. The CDR3, as DNA: TGTGCCAGCAGCCCGCTACCGGGACAGGGAATTTATGGCTACACCTTC. This codes for CASSPLPGQGIYGYTF.

The rearrangement uses TRBV18 and TRBJ1-1, with D possibly being TRBD1 (5 bases). CDR3 length: 14 residues. The germline gives CDR1 KGHSH, CDR2 LQKENI. Trimming shortened V by 2 bases and J by 1 base, and 8 bases separated the two germline ends. The CDR3 is CASSPAGPNTEAFF. In DNA form, the CDR3 reads TGTGCCAGCTCACCAGCGGGACCGAACACTGAAGCTTTCTTT.

This clone was recorded at least ten times. V usage is TRBV2 and J usage is TRBJ1-5; no reliable D call. The CDR3 has 15 residues. Germline loops: CDR1 SNHLY, CDR2 FYNNEI. Between the trimmed V and J ends, which lost 7 bases and 3 bases, there was a span of 16 bases. This CDR3 reads CASTARPRVNQPQHF. In nucleotides, the CDR3 is TGTGCCAGCACTGCCCGCCCGAGGGTCAATCAGCCCCAGCATTTT. The full variable domain, rest sourced from reference TRBV2 and TRBJ1-5, is EPEVTQTPSHQVTQMGQEVILRCVPISNHLYFYWYRQILGQKVEFLVSFYNNEISEKSEIFDDQFSVERPDGSNFTLKIRSTKLEDSAMYFCASTARPRVNQPQHFGDGTRLSIL.

In its sample, this clone was seen many times. The genes are TRBV29-1 and TRBJ1-4, with 7 bases lining up with TRBD1. After removal of 6 bases from V and 7 bases from J, the junction contained 11 bases not matched to a gene. Germline values: CDR1 SQVTM, CDR2 ANQGSEA. The CDR3 consists of 14 residues. The CDR3 sequence is CSVPDRTQGEKLFF. CDR3 in DNA: TGCAGCGTCCCGGACAGGACCCAAGGTGAAAAACTGTTTTTT. Using reference TRBV29-1 and TRBJ1-4 for the parts outside the CDR3, the full variable domain is SAVISQKPSRDICQRGTSLTIQCQVDSQVTMMFWYRQQPGQSLTLIATANQGSEATYESGFVIDKFPISRPNLTFSTLTVSNMSPEDSSIYLCSVPDRTQGEKLFFGSGTQLSVL.

This clone appeared many times. Possible read error: a much larger clone is one base away. The same CDR3 also results from other DNA sequences found in this sample. The rearrangement joins TRBV20-1 to TRBJ2-7, with D perhaps matching TRBD1 or TRBD2 (5 bases each). This CDR3 has 13 amino acids. V was clipped by 6 bases and J by 3 bases, with 15 bases between them. Looked up from germline, CDR1 is DFQATT and CDR2 is SNEGSKA (reference sequence). The chain's CDR3 is CSANGAKDYEQYF. Written as DNA, the CDR3 is TGCAGTGCGAACGGGGCGAAGGACTACGAGCAGTACTTC.

V gene TRBV11-3 combines with J gene TRBJ2-7; TRBD2 might be the D (7 bases). Looked up from germline, CDR1 is SGHNT and CDR2 is YENEEA. CDR3 length: 14 residues. V was cut by 7 bases and J by 4 bases, with 17 bases left in between. For the CDR3, the DNA is TGTGCCAGCACCAAGGGGGGGTTCGATTACGAGCAGTACTTC. Protein product: CASTKGGFDYEQYF.

The chain carries TRBV20-1 and TRBJ2-7; 7 bases match TRBD2. From germline, CDR1 is DFQATT and CDR2 SNEGSKA (reference sequence). With 3 bases clipped from V and 0 bases from J, the junction kept 11 bases outside the gene matches. CDR3 size: 16 residues. The CDR3 sequence: CSASGLAGVSSYEQYF. CDR3 sequence (DNA): TGCAGTGCTAGCGGTCTGGCGGGAGTCAGCTCCTACGAGCAGTACTTC.